The 25 T cell receptor beta chains listed next were all sequenced from one sample in a study of T cell responses to AZD1222 COVID-19 vaccine. The protocol was immunoSEQ multiplex PCR, while the TCRdb copy is restricted to in-frame clones and leaves out a portion. The table shows 40,000 to 55,000 clones, with around 90% occurring only once. Material: peripheral blood, obtained 28 days after the second AZD1222 dose. The receptors were sampled from an adult who received the AZD1222 COVID-19 vaccine.

The V call is TRBV12-3 or TRBV12-4, the J call TRBJ1-5, with D possibly TRBD1 on 5 matching bases. The CDR3 runs to 13 residues. The ends were cut back, 5 bases at V and 5 bases at J, with 10 bases in the middle. CDR3 DNA sequence: TGTGCCAGCAGTCCCGGAGGGGATCAGCCCCAGCATTTT. The encoded protein is CASSPGGDQPQHF.

The chain carries TRBV9 and TRBJ2-1, with TRBD2 matching 8 bases. The V gene end was trimmed by 2 bases and the J gene end by 4 bases; junction bases not matched to a gene: 5. Germline assignment: CDR1 SGDLS and CDR2 YYNGEE. There are 15 residues in the CDR3. The CDR3 DNA reads as TGTGCCAGCAGCGTTGCGGCGGGAGGTTACAATGAGCAGTTCTTC. This gives the protein CASSVAAGGYNEQFF. The full variable domain, its missing parts supplied by reference TRBV9 and TRBJ2-1, is DSGVTQTPKHLITATGQRVTLRCSPRSGDLSVYWYQQSLDQGLQFLIQYYNGEERAKGNILERFSAQQFPDLHSELNLSSLELGDSALYFCASSVAAGGYNEQFFGPGTRLTVL.

This chain joins TRBV19 and TRBJ2-1, with TRBD2 identical over 14 bases. Trimming at V came to 3 bases and at J to 8 bases, leaving 24 bases not matched to a gene. This CDR3 is 22 amino acids long. The germline gives CDR1 LNHDA, CDR2 SQIVND (reference sequence). CDR3: CASSIRGQRTSGRFPLPHEQFF. The CDR3, as DNA: TGTGCCAGTAGTATCCGGGGTCAAAGGACTAGCGGGAGGTTTCCCCTCCCACATGAGCAGTTCTTC.

The chain recombines TRBV3-1 (or the pseudogene TRBV3-2) with TRBJ1-4, with 8 bases identical to TRBD1. CDR1 is LGHDT and CDR2 is YNNKEL in the germline V gene (reference sequence). V lost 7 bases, J lost 7 bases, and 2 bases stayed unmatched. The CDR3 consists of 12 residues. The CDR3 spells CASNRGSEKLFF. As DNA, the CDR3 is TGTGCCAGCAACAGGGGGAGTGAAAAACTGTTTTTT.

The chain links TRBV7-8 to TRBJ2-5; D is possibly TRBD1 or TRBD2 (5 bases each). The V end lost 4 bases, the J end lost 2 bases, and 14 bases lay between the germline ends. Germline assignment: CDR1 SGHVS and CDR2 FQNEAQ. This CDR3 region has 15 residues. In nucleotides, the CDR3 is TGTGCCAGCAGCTCCACTACGGGGCAGCAAGAGACCCAGTACTTC. Amino acid sequence: CASSSTTGQQETQYF.

The chain recombines TRBV6-2 or TRBV6-3 with TRBJ2-1; D is ambiguous. V lost 5 bases, J lost 10 bases, and 9 bases lay in between. This CDR3 contains 11 residues. CDR1 and CDR2 (germline): MNHEY, SVGEGT. The CDR3 bases are TGTGCCAGCAGTGAGCTAGGAGAGCAGTTCTTC. Translation: CASSELGEQFF.

V usage is TRBV10-3 and J usage is TRBJ1-2, with 12 bases matching TRBD1. V was clipped by 10 bases and J by 4 bases; unmatched bases: 10. The CDR3 is made up of 15 amino acids. Germline V gene lookup returns CDR1 ENHRY and CDR2 SYGVKD. This CDR3 is CATTTGTGGRYGYTF. Written as DNA, the CDR3 is TGTGCCACGACCACCGGGACAGGGGGCCGCTATGGCTACACCTTC.

The chain uses TRBV10-3 and TRBJ1-3; D call uncertain. Germline loops: CDR1 ENHRY, CDR2 SYGVKD. Trimming removed 2 bases at V and 3 bases at J, with 17 bases between. CDR3 length: 17 residues. Written as DNA, the CDR3 is TGTGCCATCAGTGAGCCCGTCGGGGTGGGGAGTGGAAACACCATATATTTT. Its protein product is CAISEPVGVGSGNTIYF.

The chain combines TRBV30 with TRBJ2-7, with a weak D call TRBD1 (5 bases). The CDR3 consists of 19 residues. V was clipped by 0 bases and J by 3 bases, with 27 bases between them. The V gene's germline CDR1 is GTSNPN and CDR2 SVGIG (reference sequence). The CDR3: CAWSVLKGNNRARIYEQYF. CDR3 DNA sequence: TGTGCCTGGAGTGTACTAAAGGGGAATAACCGCGCACGGATCTACGAGCAGTACTTC.

This chain joins TRBV18 and TRBJ2-1; D ambiguous. The V and J ends lost 3 bases and 4 bases respectively, with 7 bases between them. Germline V gene lookup returns CDR1 KGHSH and CDR2 LQKENI. This CDR3 contains 13 residues. The CDR3 sequence is CASSPGRYNEQFF. In DNA, the CDR3 is TGTGCCAGCTCACCTGGCAGATACAATGAGCAGTTCTTC.

J is TRBJ2-2 and V is TRBV3-1 (or the pseudogene TRBV3-2); a possible D gene is TRBD1 (5 bases). CDR3 length: 13 residues. The V gene's germline CDR1 is LGHDT and CDR2 YNNKEL (reference sequence). Trimming removed 4 bases at V and 6 bases at J, with 9 bases between. DNA of the CDR3: TGTGCCAGCAGCCCCTGGGGCTCCGGGGAGCTGTTTTTT. The encoded protein is CASSPWGSGELFF.

The V call is TRBV19, the J call TRBJ1-1; D is ambiguous. The CDR3 loop spans 14 amino acids. The germline V and J ends were trimmed by 2 bases and 4 bases, with 11 bases remaining between them. Germline-derived CDR1 and CDR2 are LNHDA and SQIVND (reference sequence). This CDR3 is CASSISSIRTEAFF. The CDR3 DNA reads TGTGCCAGTAGTATATCCAGCATTCGCACTGAAGCTTTCTTT. Full variable domain (outside the CDR3, taken from reference TRBV19 and TRBJ1-1): DGGITQSPKYLFRKEGQNVTLSCEQNLNHDAMYWYRQDPGQGLRLIYYSQIVNDFQKGDIAEGYSVSREKKESFPLTVTSAQKNPTAFYLCASSISSIRTEAFFGQGTRLTVV.

This sequence joins TRBV6-6 and TRBJ1-5, with 7 bases lining up with TRBD1. The CDR3 is made up of 15 amino acids. Per germline, CDR1 MNHNY and CDR2 SVGAGI (reference sequence). V shed 5 bases, J shed 4 bases, and the junction held 8 bases outside the gene matches. Here the CDR3 DNA reads TGTGCCAGCAGTCCCGCTCTGACAGGGAATCAGCCCCAGCATTTT. Its protein product is CASSPALTGNQPQHF.

Comments on this clone: One junction end does not reproduce the germline sequence, and a read error may be involved. The genes are TRBV5-5 and TRBJ1-1; TRBD1 might be the D (5 bases). Germline V gene data show CDR1 as SGHKS and CDR2 as YYEKEE (reference sequence). This CDR3 is 18 amino acids long. The CDR3 reads CASTLGSSGGRSDTEAFF. The CDR3 DNA sequence: TGTGCCAGCACCTTGGGGTCATCCGGGGGACGCTCGGACACTGAAGCTTTCTTT.

V and J are TRBV30 and TRBJ1-5; 7 bases fit TRBD1. V lost 0 bases to trimming and J lost 6 bases; unmatched junction nucleotides: 8. The CDR3 sequence is 15 residues long. Germline V lookup: CDR1 GTSNPN, CDR2 SVGIG (reference sequence). CDR3 sequence: CAWSVSGTARQPQHF. The CDR3 DNA reads TGTGCCTGGAGTGTTAGCGGGACAGCTCGTCAGCCCCAGCATTTT.

This clone was counted once. V usage is TRBV4-2 and J usage is TRBJ2-2; D not certain. The length of the CDR3 is 14 residues. V lost 1 base, J lost 3 bases, and 6 bases lay in between. The V gene's germline CDR1 is LGHNA and CDR2 YNFKEQ. CDR3 nucleotides: TGTGCCAGCAGCCAAGGGCAGGACACCGGGGAGCTGTTTTTT. This encodes CASSQGQDTGELFF.

This rearrangement joins TRBV4-3 to TRBJ2-1, with D maybe TRBD2 (5 bases). CDR3 length: 16 amino acids. Looked up from germline, CDR1 is LGHNA and CDR2 is YSLEER. Between the trimmed V and J ends, which lost 3 bases and 0 bases, there was a span of 12 bases. As DNA, the CDR3 is TGCGCCAGCAGCCAGTACTCTAGCCACTCCTACAATGAGCAGTTCTTC. Amino acid sequence: CASSQYSSHSYNEQFF.

This chain uses TRBV12-3 or TRBV12-4 with TRBJ1-2; D remains ambiguous. This CDR3 has 12 residues. V was trimmed by 4 bases and J by 5 bases, leaving 8 bases between them. CDR3 DNA: TGTGCCAGCAGTTCCGCGGGGTATGGCTACACCTTC. It translates to CASSSAGYGYTF.

The chain carries TRBV18 and TRBJ2-1; D is ambiguous. CDR1 KGHSH and CDR2 LQKENI come from the germline V gene. There are 17 residues in the CDR3. Trimming pared 5 bases from V and 7 bases from J, leaving 24 bases between. CDR3 amino acids: CASSSGRWTSFRNEQFF. As DNA, the CDR3 is TGTGCCAGCTCATCCGGACGGTGGACGAGTTTTCGGAATGAGCAGTTCTTC.

This chain links TRBV5-1 with TRBJ2-6; D call uncertain. The length of the CDR3 is 15 residues. With 2 bases removed from V and 1 base from J, the gap between germline ends came to 7 bases. The germline V gene has CDR1 SGHRS and CDR2 YFSETQ. CDR3 sequence: CASSFGGSGANVLTF. In DNA, the CDR3 is TGCGCCAGCAGCTTTGGCGGTTCTGGGGCCAACGTCCTGACTTTC.

The chain couples TRBV18 to TRBJ2-7; 10 bases fit TRBD2. V lost 0 bases and J lost 4; bases outside the gene matches: 9. Germline CDR1 and CDR2: KGHSH and LQKENI. This CDR3 comprises 17 residues. As DNA, the CDR3 is TGTGCCAGCTCACCACCGGTGTCTAGCGGGAGTAGGTACGAGCAGTACTTC. This gives the protein CASSPPVSSGSRYEQYF.

The rearrangement links TRBV2 to TRBJ2-5, with D possibly being TRBD1 (6 bases). The V gene lost 7 bases and the J gene lost 6 bases, with 18 bases spanning the gap. From germline, CDR1 is SNHLY and CDR2 FYNNEI. There are 14 residues in the CDR3. DNA of the CDR3: TGTGCCAGCAATCCGGACAGCCCTTTTCAGACCCAGTACTTC. Its protein is CASNPDSPFQTQYF.

This clone was seen once. The rearrangement joins TRBV30 to TRBJ1-6; no reliable D call. The CDR3 totals 13 residues. The germline V and J ends were trimmed by 0 bases and 14 bases, with 14 bases remaining between them. CDR1 GTSNPN and CDR2 SVGIG come from the germline V gene (reference sequence). CDR3 DNA sequence: TGTGCCTGGAGTGTAGTATACGTCTCGACCCTCCACTTT. Translation: CAWSVVYVSTLHF. The whole variable domain, remainder taken from reference TRBV30 and TRBJ1-6, is SQTIHQWPATLVQPVGSPLSLECTVEGTSNPNLYWYRQAAGRGLQLLFYSVGIGQISSEVPQNLSASRPQDRQFILSSKKLLLSDSGFYLCAWSVVYVSTLHFGNGTRLTVT.

The chain joins TRBV15 to TRBJ1-2, with a tentative D call TRBD1 (5 bases). V lost 5 bases and J 2 bases, leaving 9 bases between the germline ends. The CDR3 is made up of 13 amino acids. Germline V gene lookup returns CDR1 LNHNV and CDR2 YYDKDF (reference sequence). CDR3 sequence (DNA): TGTGCCACCAGCCGGGGACGGAACTATGGCTACACCTTC. Amino acids: CATSRGRNYGYTF.

This clone appeared once. The chain carries TRBV13 and TRBJ1-6, with unresolved D. Germline V gene sequence: CDR1 PRHDT, CDR2 FYEKMQ (reference sequence). The germline V and J ends were trimmed by 1 base and 9 bases, with 4 bases remaining between them. There are 12 residues in the CDR3. The CDR3 DNA reads as TGTGCCAGCAGCTTAGCGCGTTCACCCCTCCACTTT. Protein sequence: CASSLARSPLHF.